This T cell receptor (beta chain) appears in the sequencing data of a study of blood T cells in healthy people across ages (dated by TCRdb to between 2014 and 2016). For the wider study: In model experiments, roughly one uniquely barcoded TCR beta cDNA molecule per two T cells was captured by template switching. To avoid experimental bias, donors of different ages were spread randomly across the sequencing lanes. For two donors (one aged 18 to 30 and one aged 80 or older), the study analyzed two additional independent replicas of 1 million unique cDNA reads from the same blood draw. Age-related changes in TCR beta repertoire diversity were measured in the study by deep sequencing normalized with unique cDNA molecular identifiers. Four age groups were formed from the donors: young (average about 15 years), middle-aged (approximately 40), aged (more than 55) and long-lived (around 82). Here is what the overall study found, with its caveats: Observed TCR beta diversity per million T cells fell roughly linearly with age, and a significant reduction was already apparent by age around 36. Estimates of total diversity based on one million sequenced T cells were considered lower bounds and underestimates. Donor CMV infection status was unknown, potentially confounding age-related changes in expanded clonotypes. Since profiling was done on bulk unsorted PBMCs, naive and antigen-experienced compartments could not be conclusively compared. A strong correlation was found between observed TCR beta diversity and the percentage of naive T cells measured by flow cytometry. Compared with the aged group, the long-lived group had more naive CD4+ T cells, fewer expanded clones and increased TCR diversity, suggesting age selection.

Donors were 30 to 45 systemically healthy Caucasian individuals from Russia aged 6 to 90 years. Each donor gave about 11 milliliters of peripheral blood, drawn into EDTA-treated Vacutainer tubes. Ficoll-Paque density-gradient centrifugation was used to isolate PBMCs, with at least 6.5 million per sample. Total RNA was extracted from PBMCs with Trizol reagent, with at least 5.5 micrograms obtained per sample. For every donor, flow cytometry on a PBMC aliquot measured the percentage of naive CD45RAhigh/CD27high T cells. Measured from the cysteine to the phenylalanine, the CDR3 is 14 residues long. Only the CDR3 DNA stays, 42 bases, in frame from base 1. The trim is 1 base for V and 5 bases for J, with a gap of 14 bases between the germline ends. CDR1 and CDR2, looked up from the germline V gene (reference sequence), are GTSNPN and SVGIG. Libraries were made using 5' RACE. The second PCR ran for roughly 7 to 12 cycles and used a J-beta primer mix along with a sample-barcoded 5' primer. A unique molecular identifier was introduced onto each TCR beta cDNA molecule by a template-switch 5' adaptor carrying 12 random nucleotides. Each sample yielded at least 2.5 million CDR3-containing paired-end reads. All of the RNA was converted into first-strand cDNA using the Mint cDNA synthesis kit, with a TRBC-specific oligonucleotide serving as the primer. Following uracil-DNA glycosylase treatment, all cDNA underwent a first 18-cycle PCR with the universal primers M1SS and BC2_uni_R. In the authors' own workflow: Normalization of each sample was performed by random selection of 1 million high-quality reads, each carrying a distinct molecular identifier. Reads sharing molecular identifiers were discarded rather than binned into consensus sequences. CDR3 identification, clonotype clustering and error correction used MiTCR with a Q25 quality threshold and the strictest error-elimination algorithm. A nonparametric unseen species model with Euler transformation was used to estimate a lower bound on total TCR beta diversity. TCRdb applied fastp at Q25 and MiXCR to the public reads, then kept only in-frame beta chains. Rows matching on CDR3 protein sequence are summarized as one entry with the most common DNA and genes. These V and J calls rely on TCRdb rather than the paper's analysis. The sample has 1.8 million or so distinct CDR3 sequences on record, around 42% of them singletons. Together, the top ten hold 23% of the sample.

Concerning this clonotype itself: Its antigen is unknown. No clone much larger than this one lies a single base away; base qualities are absent.

This chain is built from TRBV30 and TRBJ1-2; matching of 5 bases hints at TRBD1 as the D gene. This receptor was taken from a human donor in good health. Sequencing was done on a sample of blood. The CDR3 loop reads CAWSAIGAAYGYTF. The DNA reads TGTGCCTGGAGTGCTATTGGGGCGGCTTATGGCTACACCTTC.